Presented here are 7 T cell receptor beta chains from one specimen sequenced in a study of T cell responses to AZD1222 COVID-19 vaccine. Produced via immunoSEQ multiplex PCR; TCRdb's table is partial and in-frame only. The sample comprises 150,000 to 200,000 clones, over 85% of which are singletons, and around 3.6% rests with the top ten. Source: peripheral blood, taken 28 days after the second dose of the MenACWY control vaccine. The receptors were sampled from an adult who received the MenACWY meningococcal vaccine as a control.

The chain has TRBV27 and TRBJ2-1, with 7 positions matching TRBD2. J gave up 3 bases and V 3 bases, and 8 bases lay outside the gene matches. Germline CDR1 and CDR2: MNHEY and SMNVEV (reference sequence). CDR3 length equals 16 residues. CDR3 protein: CASSFAGLSSYNEQFF. DNA of the CDR3: TGTGCCAGCAGTTTTGCGGGACTATCGAGCTACAATGAGCAGTTCTTC.

CDR3 loop: CAWRPGTNTEAFF. CDR3 in DNA: TGTGCCTGGAGGCCGGGGACGAACACTGAAGCTTTCTTT. The chain links TRBV30 to TRBJ1-1; D may be TRBD1 (5 bases). V was trimmed by 3 bases and J by 1 base, leaving 9 bases between them. Per germline, CDR1 GTSNPN and CDR2 SVGIG (reference sequence). This CDR3 spans 13 amino acids.

This chain connects TRBV5-1 to TRBJ1-6; D uncertain. Germline V gene lookup returns CDR1 SGHRS and CDR2 YFSETQ. This CDR3 is 13 amino acids long. The germline V and J ends were trimmed by 4 bases and 9 bases, with 11 bases remaining between them. The CDR3 coding sequence is TGCGCCAGCAGCGAGGTAGTGAGTTCACCCCTCCACTTT. Protein sequence: CASSEVVSSPLHF.

V is TRBV28 and J is TRBJ1-6, with 8 nucleotides matching TRBD1. V shed 2 bases and J 11 bases; nucleotides not matched to a gene: 14. The CDR3 loop spans 17 amino acids. Germline CDR1 reads MDHEN; CDR2 reads SYDVKM. Here the CDR3 reads CASSLGQGAKGRAPLHF. Written as DNA, the CDR3 is TGTGCCAGCAGTTTAGGGCAGGGGGCAAAGGGGAGGGCACCCCTCCACTTT.

The V call is TRBV5-6, the J call TRBJ2-2; TRBD1 agrees at 10 bases. CDR3 size: 19 residues. V was clipped by 3 bases and J by 4 bases; unmatched bases: 15. Germline V gene sequence: CDR1 SGHDT, CDR2 YYEEEE. Here the CDR3 DNA reads TGTGCCAGCAGCTCGGAAGGGAGTACCGGGACAGGGGTCACCGGGGAGCTGTTTTTT. The encoded protein is CASSSEGSTGTGVTGELFF.

Worth noting for this clone: The CDR3 does not end in the conserved phenylalanine or tryptophan, so this is likely a read error. It is unclear where the CDR3 begins or ends on the DNA, so no DNA is shown, and the CDR3 is as TCRdb lists it. This chain uses TRBV28 with TRBJ1-2. Per germline, CDR1 MDHEN and CDR2 SYDVKM. The CDR3 spans 13 residues, counting both ends. CDR3 region: CASHSWRGVQVSL.

The chain joins TRBV6-2 or TRBV6-3 to TRBJ2-3, with D unresolved. This CDR3 contains 12 residues. The germline CDR1 and CDR2 sequences are MNHEY and SVGEGT. Trimming removed 2 bases from V and 7 bases from J, with 7 bases in between. CDR3 DNA sequence: TGTGCCAGCAGTTACAGCGAGAATACGCAGTATTTT. This codes for CASSYSENTQYF.